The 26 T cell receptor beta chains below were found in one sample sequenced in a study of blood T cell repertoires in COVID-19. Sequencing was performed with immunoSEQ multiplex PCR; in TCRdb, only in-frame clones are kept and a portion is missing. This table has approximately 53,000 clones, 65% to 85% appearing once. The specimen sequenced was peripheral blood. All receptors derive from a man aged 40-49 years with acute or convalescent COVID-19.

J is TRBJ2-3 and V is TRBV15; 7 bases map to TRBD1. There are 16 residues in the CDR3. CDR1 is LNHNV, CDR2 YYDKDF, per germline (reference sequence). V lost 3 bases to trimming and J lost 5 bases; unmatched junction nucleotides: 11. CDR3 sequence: CATSRANTGVGDTQYF. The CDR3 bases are TGTGCCACCAGCAGGGCAAATACAGGGGTTGGAGATACGCAGTATTTT.

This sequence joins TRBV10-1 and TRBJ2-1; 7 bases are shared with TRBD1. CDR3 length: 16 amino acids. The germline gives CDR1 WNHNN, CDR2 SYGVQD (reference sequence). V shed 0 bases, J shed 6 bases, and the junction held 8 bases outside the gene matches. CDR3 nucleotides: TGCGCCAGCAGTGAGTCGGCAGGGGGTGGGAGCAATGAGCAGTTCTTC. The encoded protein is CASSESAGGGSNEQFF.

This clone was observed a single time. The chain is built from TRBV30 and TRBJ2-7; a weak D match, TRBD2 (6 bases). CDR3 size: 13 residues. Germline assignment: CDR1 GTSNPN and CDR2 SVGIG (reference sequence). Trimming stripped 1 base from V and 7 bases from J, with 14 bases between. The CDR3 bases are TGTGCCTGGAGTGGCGGGGCGGTTAGAGAGCAGTACGTC. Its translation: CAWSGGAVREQYV.

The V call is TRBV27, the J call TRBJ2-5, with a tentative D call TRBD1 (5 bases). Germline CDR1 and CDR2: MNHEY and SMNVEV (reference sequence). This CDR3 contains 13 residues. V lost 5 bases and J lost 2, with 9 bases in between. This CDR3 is CASSRQIQETQYF. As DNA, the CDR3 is TGTGCCAGCAGTCGACAGATTCAAGAGACCCAGTACTTC.

CDR3 amino acids: CASSLTGRNEKLFF. The CDR3 coding sequence is TGTGCCAGCAGCCTGACAGGACGTAATGAAAAACTGTTTTTT. The gene calls are TRBV7-6 and TRBJ1-4; tentatively, D is TRBD1 (6 bases). Trimming took off 5 bases at V and 4 bases at J, with 11 bases between the two ends. The germline V gene has CDR1 SGHVS and CDR2 FNYEAQ. The CDR3 is made up of 14 amino acids. Complete variable domain (other parts from reference TRBV7-6 and TRBJ1-4): GAGVSQSPRYKVTKRGQDVALRCDPISGHVSLYWYRQALGQGPEFLTYFNYEAQQDKSGLPNDRFSAERPEGSISTLTIQRTEQRDSAMYRCASSLTGRNEKLFFGSGTQLSVL.

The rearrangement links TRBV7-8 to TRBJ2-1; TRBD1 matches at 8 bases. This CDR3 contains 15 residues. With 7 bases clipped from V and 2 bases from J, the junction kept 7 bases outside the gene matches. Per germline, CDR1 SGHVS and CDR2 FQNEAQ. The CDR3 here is CASIADRETYNEQFF. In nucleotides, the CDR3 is TGTGCCAGCATCGCGGACAGGGAAACCTACAATGAGCAGTTCTTC.

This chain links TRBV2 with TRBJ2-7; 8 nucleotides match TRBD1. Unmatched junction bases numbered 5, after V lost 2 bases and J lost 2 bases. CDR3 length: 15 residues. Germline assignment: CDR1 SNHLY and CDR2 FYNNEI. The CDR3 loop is CASSERQGLTYEQYF. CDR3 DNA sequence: TGTGCCAGCAGTGAACGACAGGGGTTGACCTACGAGCAGTACTTC.

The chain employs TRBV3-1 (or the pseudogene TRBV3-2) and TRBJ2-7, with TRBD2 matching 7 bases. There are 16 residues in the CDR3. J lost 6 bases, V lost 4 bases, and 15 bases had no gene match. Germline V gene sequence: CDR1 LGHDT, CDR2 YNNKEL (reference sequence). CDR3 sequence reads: CASSPTRSAGNIEQYF. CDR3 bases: TGTGCCAGCAGCCCTACGCGATCAGCGGGAAATATCGAGCAGTACTTC.

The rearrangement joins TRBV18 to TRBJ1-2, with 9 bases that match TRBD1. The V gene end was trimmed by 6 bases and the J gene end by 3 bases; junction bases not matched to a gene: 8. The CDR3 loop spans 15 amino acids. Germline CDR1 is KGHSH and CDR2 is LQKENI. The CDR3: CASSLQGARDYGYTF. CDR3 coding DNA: TGTGCCAGCTCGCTACAGGGGGCGCGGGACTATGGCTACACCTTC.

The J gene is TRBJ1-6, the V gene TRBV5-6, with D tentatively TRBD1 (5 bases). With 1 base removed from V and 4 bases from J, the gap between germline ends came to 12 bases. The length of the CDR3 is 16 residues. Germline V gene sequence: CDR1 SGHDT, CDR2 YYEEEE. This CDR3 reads CASSLWDGGYNSPLHF. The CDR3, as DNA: TGTGCCAGCAGCTTGTGGGACGGGGGATATAATTCACCCCTCCACTTT.

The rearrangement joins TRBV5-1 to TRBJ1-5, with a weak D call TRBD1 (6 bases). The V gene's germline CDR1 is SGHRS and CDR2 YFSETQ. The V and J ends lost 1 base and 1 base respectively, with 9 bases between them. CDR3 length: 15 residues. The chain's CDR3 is CASSLTGMSNQPQHF. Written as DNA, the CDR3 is TGCGCCAGCAGCTTGACAGGGATGAGCAATCAGCCCCAGCATTTT.

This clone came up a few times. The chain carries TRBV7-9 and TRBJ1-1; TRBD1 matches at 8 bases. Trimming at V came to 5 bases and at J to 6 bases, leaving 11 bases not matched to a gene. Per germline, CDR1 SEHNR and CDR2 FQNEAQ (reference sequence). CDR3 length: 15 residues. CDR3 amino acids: CASSPLSRGLSEAFF. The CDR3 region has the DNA TGTGCCAGCAGCCCACTGAGCAGGGGGCTGTCTGAAGCTTTCTTT.

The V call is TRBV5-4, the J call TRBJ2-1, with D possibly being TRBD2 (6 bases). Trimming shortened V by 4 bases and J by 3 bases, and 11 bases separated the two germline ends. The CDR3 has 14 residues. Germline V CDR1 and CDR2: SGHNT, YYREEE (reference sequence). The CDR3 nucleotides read TGTGCCAGCAGCCTGGGGACTGTCTACAATGAGCAGTTCTTC. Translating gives CASSLGTVYNEQFF.

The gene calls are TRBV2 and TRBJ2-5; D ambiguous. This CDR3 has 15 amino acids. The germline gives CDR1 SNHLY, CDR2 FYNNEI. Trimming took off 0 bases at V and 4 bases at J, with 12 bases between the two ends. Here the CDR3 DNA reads TGTGCCAGCAGTGAAGCGAATACTCCTGGAGAGACCCAGTACTTC. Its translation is CASSEANTPGETQYF.

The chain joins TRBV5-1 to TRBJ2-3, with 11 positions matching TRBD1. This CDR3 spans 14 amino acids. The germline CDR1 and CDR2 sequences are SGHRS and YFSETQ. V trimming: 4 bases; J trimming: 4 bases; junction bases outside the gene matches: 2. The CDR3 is CASSAGQGADTQYF. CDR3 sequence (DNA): TGCGCCAGCAGCGCGGGACAGGGGGCAGATACGCAGTATTTT.

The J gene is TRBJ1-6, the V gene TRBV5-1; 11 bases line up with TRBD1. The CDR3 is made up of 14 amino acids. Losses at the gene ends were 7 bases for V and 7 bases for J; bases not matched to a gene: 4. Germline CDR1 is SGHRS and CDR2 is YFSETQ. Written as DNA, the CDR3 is TGCGCCAGCCGGGGACAGGGGGGGAATTCACCCCTCCACTTT. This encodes CASRGQGGNSPLHF.

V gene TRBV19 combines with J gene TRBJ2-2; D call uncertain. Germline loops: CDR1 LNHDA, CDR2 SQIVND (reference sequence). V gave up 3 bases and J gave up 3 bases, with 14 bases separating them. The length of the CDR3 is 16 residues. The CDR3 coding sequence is TGTGCCAGTAGTATCAATCGAGGAGCAGACACCGGGGAGCTGTTTTTT. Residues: CASSINRGADTGELFF.

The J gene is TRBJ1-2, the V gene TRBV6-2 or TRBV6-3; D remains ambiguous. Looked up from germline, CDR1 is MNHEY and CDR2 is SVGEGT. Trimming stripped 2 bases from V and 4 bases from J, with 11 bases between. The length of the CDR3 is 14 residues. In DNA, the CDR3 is TGTGCCAGCAGTTACGTTGGTTCCGGCTATGGCTACACCTTC. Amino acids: CASSYVGSGYGYTF.

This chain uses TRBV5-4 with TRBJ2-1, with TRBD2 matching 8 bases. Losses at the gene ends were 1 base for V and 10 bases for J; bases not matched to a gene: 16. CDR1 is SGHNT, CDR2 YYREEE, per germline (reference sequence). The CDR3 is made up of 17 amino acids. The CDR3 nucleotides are TGTGCCAGCAGCTTGCTTCAGGGTAGCGGGACCCCCCGGGAGCAGTTCTTC. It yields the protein CASSLLQGSGTPREQFF.

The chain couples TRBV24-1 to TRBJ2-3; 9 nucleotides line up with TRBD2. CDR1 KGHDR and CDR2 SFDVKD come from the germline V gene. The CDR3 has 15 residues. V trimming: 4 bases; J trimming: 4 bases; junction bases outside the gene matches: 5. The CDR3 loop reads CATSESGGFPDTQYF. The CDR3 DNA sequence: TGTGCCACCAGTGAAAGCGGGGGGTTTCCAGATACGCAGTATTTT.

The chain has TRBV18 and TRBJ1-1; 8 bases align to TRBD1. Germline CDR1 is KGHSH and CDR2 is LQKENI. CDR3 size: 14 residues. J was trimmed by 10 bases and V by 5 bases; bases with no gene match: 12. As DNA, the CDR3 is TGTGCCAGCTCATCGGACAGGGCCCGAGCCGGAGCTTTCTTT. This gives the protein CASSSDRARAGAFF.

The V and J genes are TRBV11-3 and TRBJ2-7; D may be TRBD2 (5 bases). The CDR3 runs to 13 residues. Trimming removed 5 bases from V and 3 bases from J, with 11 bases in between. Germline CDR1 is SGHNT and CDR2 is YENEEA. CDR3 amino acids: CASSRRRGYEQYV. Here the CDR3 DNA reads TGTGCCAGCAGCCGGAGACGGGGCTACGAGCAGTACGTC.

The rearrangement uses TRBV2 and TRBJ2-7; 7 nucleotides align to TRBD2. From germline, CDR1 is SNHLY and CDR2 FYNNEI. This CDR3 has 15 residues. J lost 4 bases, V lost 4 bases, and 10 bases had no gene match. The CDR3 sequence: CASSALGLSAYEQYF. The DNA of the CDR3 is TGTGCCAGCAGTGCTCTGGGACTATCGGCGTACGAGCAGTACTTC. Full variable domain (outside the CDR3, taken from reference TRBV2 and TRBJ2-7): EPEVTQTPSHQVTQMGQEVILRCVPISNHLYFYWYRQILGQKVEFLVSFYNNEISEKSEIFDDQFSVERPDGSNFTLKIRSTKLEDSAMYFCASSALGLSAYEQYFGPGTRLTVT.

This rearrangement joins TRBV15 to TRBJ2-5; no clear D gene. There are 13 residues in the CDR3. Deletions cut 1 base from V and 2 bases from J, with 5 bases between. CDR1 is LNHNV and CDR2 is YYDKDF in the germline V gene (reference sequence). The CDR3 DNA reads TGTGCCACCAGCAGAGCCATGCAAGAGACCCAGTACTTC. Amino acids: CATSRAMQETQYF.

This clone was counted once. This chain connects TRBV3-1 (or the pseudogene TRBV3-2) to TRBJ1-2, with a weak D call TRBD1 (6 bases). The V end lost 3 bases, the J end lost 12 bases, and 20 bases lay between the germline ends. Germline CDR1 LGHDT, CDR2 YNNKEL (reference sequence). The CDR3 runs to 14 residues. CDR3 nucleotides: TGTGCCAGCAGCCACCTTGGCGGGGGCGTCGATCACACCTTC. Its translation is CASSHLGGGVDHTF.

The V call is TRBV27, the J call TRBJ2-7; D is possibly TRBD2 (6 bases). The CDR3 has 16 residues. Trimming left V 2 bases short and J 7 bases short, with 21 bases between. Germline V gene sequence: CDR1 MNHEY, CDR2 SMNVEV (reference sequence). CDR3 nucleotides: TGTGCCAGCAGTTTAGGGGGTAGCGGACTGGCTAGAGAGCAGTACTTC. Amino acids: CASSLGGSGLAREQYF.